Detailed here is one TCR beta chain. Its antigen is still unknown. The sample is drawn from a study of T cell responses to AZD1222 COVID-19 vaccine. Study background: Second-dose recipients at about 4 or about 12 weeks were treated as one pooled group. Study-level findings and limits: Females made up more of the donors, who were largely white British, and clonal diversity may have come out too low. Spike-specific TCR breadth and depth were elevated following two AZD1222 doses. Reports say nearly half of spike-specific TCRs go after unmutated variant regions.

Deletions cut 7 bases from V and 5 bases from J, with 20 bases between. Germline loops: CDR1 SQVTM, CDR2 ANQGSEA. The length of the CDR3 is 14 residues. Using immunoSEQ multiplex PCR, the repertoire was profiled, and TCRdb retains in-frame clones only, with some absent. Seen here are about 140,000 clones, more than 80% observed once, and the top ten hold roughly 4.3%. The sequencing here drew on peripheral blood, taken on day 0 of AZD1222 vaccination. The sequence came from an adult in good health. V gene TRBV29-1 combines with J gene TRBJ1-1, with D perhaps TRBD1 (5 bases). In DNA, the CDR3 is TGCAGCGCCCGCGGGGGGGTCCCTGGGACTGAAGCTTTCTTT. Encoded protein: CSARGGVPGTEAFF.